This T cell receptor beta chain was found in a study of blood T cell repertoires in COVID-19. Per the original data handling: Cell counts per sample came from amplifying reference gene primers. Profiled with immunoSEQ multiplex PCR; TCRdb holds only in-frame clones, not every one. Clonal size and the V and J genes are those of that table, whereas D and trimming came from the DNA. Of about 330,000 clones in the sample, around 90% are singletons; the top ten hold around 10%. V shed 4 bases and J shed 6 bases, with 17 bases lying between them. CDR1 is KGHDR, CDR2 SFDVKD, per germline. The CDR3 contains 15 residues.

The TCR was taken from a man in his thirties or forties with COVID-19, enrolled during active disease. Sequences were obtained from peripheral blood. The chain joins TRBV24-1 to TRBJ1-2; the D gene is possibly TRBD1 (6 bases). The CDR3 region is CATSDPRGKGDGYTF. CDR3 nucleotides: TGTGCCACCAGTGACCCAAGGGGGAAAGGGGATGGCTACACCTTC.